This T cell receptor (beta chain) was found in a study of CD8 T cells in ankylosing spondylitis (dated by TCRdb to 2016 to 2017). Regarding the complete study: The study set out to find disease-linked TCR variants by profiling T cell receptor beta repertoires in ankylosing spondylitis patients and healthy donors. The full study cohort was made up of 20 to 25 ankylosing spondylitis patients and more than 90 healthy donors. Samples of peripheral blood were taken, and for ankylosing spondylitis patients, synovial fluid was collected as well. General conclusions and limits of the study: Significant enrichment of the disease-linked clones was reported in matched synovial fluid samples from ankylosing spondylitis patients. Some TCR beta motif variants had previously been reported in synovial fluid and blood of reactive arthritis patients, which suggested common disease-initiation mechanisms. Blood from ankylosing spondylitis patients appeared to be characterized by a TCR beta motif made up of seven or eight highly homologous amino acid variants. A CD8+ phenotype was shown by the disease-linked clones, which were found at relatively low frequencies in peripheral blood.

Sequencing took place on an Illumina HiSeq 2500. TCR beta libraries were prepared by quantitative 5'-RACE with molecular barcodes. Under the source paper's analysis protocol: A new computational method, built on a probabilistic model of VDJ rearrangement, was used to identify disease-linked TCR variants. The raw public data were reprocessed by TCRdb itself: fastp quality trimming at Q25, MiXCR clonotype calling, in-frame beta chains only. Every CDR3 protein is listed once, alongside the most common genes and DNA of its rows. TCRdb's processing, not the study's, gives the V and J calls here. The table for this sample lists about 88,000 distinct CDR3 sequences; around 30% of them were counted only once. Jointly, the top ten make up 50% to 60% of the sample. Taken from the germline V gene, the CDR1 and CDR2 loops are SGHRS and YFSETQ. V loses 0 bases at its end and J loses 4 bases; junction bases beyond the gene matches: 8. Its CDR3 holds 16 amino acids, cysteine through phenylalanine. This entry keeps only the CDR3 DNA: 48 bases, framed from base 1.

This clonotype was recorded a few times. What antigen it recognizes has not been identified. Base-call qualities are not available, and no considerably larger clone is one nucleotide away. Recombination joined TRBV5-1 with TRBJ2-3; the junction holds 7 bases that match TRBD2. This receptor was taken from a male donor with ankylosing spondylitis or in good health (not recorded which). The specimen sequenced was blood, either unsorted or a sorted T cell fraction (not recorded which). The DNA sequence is TGCGCCAGCAGCTTGGAAACTCGCGGGGGTGCAGATACGCAGTATTTT. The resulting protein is CASSLETRGGADTQYF.